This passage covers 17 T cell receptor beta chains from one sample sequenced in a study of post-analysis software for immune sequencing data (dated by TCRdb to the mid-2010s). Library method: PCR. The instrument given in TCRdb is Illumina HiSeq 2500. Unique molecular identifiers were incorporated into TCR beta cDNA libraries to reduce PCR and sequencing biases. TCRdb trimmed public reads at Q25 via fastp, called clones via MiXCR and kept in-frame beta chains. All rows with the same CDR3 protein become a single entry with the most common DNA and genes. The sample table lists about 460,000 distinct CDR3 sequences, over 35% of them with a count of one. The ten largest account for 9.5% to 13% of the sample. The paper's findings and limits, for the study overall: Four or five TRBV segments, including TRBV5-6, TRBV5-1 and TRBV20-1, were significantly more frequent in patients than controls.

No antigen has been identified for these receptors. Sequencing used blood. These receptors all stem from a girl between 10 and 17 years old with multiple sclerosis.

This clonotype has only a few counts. The CDR3 here is CASTEGEVREAFF. The CDR3 DNA reads TGTGCCAGCACCGAGGGAGAGGTACGAGAAGCTTTCTTT. The rearrangement joins TRBV12-3 or TRBV12-4 to TRBJ1-1; D unresolved. V gave up 7 bases and J gave up 8 bases, with 17 bases separating them. The CDR3 spans 13 residues.

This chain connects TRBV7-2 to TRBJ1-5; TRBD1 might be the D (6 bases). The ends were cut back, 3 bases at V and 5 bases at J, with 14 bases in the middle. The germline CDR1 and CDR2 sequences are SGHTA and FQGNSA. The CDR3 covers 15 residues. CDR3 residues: CASSLDSRRDQPQHF. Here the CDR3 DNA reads TGTGCCAGCAGCTTGGACAGCCGGCGGGATCAGCCCCAGCATTTT.

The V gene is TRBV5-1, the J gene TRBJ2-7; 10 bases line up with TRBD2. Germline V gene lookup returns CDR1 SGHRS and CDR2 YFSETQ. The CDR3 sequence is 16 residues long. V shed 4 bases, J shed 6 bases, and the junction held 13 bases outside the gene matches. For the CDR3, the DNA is TGCGCCAGCAGCCCTGCGTCTAGCGGGAGAGTTCTCGAGCAGTACTTC. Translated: CASSPASSGRVLEQYF.

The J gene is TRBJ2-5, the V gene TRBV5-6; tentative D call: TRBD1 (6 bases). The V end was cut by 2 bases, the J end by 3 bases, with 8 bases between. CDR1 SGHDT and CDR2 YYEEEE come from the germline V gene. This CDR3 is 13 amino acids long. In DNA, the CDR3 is TGTGCCAGCAGCTTCACAGGGAAAGAGACCCAGTACTTC. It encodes CASSFTGKETQYF.

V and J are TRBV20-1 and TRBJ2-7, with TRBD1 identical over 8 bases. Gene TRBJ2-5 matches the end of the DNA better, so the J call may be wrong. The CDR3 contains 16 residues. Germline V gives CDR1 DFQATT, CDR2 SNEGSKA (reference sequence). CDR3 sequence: CSASSHRGTPRETQYF. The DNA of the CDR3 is TGCAGTGCTAGTTCTCACAGGGGGACCCCAAGAGAGACCCAGTACTTC.

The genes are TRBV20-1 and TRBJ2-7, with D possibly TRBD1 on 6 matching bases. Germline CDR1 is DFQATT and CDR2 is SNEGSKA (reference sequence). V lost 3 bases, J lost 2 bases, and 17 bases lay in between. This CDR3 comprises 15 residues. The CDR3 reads CSASRQAKITYEQYF. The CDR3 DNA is TGCAGTGCTAGTAGACAGGCTAAGATCACCTACGAGCAGTACTTC.

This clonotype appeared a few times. The CDR3 nucleotides are TGCAGCGTCTACGCTCTAGCGGGAGTAAGGGATGAGCAGTTCTTC. It codes for CSVYALAGVRDEQFF. This chain joins TRBV29-1 and TRBJ2-1; 10 nucleotides agree with TRBD2. The CDR3 is 15 amino acids. CDR1 and CDR2 from the germline V gene are SQVTM and ANQGSEA. Trimming removed 6 bases from V and 8 bases from J; junction bases left unmatched: 13.

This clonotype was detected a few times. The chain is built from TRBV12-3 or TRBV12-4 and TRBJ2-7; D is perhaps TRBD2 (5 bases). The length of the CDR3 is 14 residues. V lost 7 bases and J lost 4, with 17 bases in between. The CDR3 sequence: CASTAAFPGYEQYF. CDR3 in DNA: TGTGCCAGCACCGCGGCGTTTCCGGGATACGAGCAGTACTTC.

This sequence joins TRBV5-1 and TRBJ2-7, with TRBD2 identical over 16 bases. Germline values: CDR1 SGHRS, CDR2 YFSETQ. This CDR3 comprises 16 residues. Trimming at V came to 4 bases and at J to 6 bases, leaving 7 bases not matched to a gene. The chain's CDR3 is CASSVGTSGRAGEQYF. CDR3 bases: TGCGCCAGCAGCGTCGGGACTAGCGGGAGGGCCGGCGAGCAGTACTTC.

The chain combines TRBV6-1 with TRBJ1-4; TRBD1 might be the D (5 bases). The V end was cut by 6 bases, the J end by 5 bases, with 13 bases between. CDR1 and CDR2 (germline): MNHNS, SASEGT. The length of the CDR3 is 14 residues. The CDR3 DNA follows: TGTGCCAGCAGGGACAATGCCTTGAATGAAAAACTGTTTTTT. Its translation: CASRDNALNEKLFF.

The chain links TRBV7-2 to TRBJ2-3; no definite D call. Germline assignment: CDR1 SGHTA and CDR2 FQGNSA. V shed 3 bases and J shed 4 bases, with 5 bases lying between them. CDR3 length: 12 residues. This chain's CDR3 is CASSFIPDTQYF. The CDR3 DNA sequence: TGTGCCAGCAGCTTTATCCCAGATACGCAGTATTTT.

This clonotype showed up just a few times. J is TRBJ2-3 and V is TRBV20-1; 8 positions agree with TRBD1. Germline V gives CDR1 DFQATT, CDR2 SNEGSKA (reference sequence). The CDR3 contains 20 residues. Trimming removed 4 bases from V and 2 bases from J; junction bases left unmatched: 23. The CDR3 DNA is TGCAGTGCTACGGTGGGCTGGACAGGGACTGGGGCCAGGGTCACAGATACGCAGTATTTT. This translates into CSATVGWTGTGARVTDTQYF.

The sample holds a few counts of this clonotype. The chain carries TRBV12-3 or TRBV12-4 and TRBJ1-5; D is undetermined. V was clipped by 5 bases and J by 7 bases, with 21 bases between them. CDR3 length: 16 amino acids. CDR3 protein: CASSHGVGEGGQPQHF. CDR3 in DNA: TGTGCCAGCAGTCATGGCGTCGGGGAAGGAGGCCAGCCCCAGCATTTT.

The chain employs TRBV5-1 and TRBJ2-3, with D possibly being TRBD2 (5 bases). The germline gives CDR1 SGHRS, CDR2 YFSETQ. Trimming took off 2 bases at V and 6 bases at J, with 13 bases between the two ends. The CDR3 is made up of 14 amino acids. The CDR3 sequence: CASSFRRNWDTQYF. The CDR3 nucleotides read TGCGCCAGCAGCTTCAGGAGGAATTGGGATACGCAGTATTTT.

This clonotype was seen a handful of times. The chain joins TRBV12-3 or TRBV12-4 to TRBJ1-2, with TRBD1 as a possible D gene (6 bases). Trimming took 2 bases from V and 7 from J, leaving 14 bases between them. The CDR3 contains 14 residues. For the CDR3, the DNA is TGTGCCAGCAGTTTATGGGCAGGGGCAAGTGGCTACACCTTC. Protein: CASSLWAGASGYTF.

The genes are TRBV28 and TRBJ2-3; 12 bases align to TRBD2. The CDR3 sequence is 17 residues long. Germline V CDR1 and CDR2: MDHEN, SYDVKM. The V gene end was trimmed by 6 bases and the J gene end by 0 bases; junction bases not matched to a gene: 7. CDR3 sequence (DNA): TGTGCCAGCAGCCCTAGCGGGAGGGCTTCTAGCACAGATACGCAGTATTTT. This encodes CASSPSGRASSTDTQYF.

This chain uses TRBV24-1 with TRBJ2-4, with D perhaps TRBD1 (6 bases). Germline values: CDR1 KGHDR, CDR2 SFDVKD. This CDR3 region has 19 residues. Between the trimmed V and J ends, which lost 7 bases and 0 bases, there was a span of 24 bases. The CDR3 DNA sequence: TGTGCCACCAGCCAGAAACCTCAGGGGTATCAGGGAGCCAAAAACATTCAGTACTTC. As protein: CATSQKPQGYQGAKNIQYF.